This note documents a single T cell receptor (beta chain) sequence. The antigen remains undetermined. The PCR used 60 Vbeta and 13 Jbeta primers. The repertoire was sequenced with immunoSEQ multiplex PCR; TCRdb's copy has only in-frame clones and lacks some. The specimen's table records tens of thousands of clones. With V trimmed by 7 bases and J by 4 bases, 9 bases remained unmatched. The CDR3 has 15 amino acids. Per the germline V gene, CDR1 is MNHNS and CDR2 is SASEGT. The entry originates in a study of cytomegalovirus exposure and HLA in healthy donors. Study-level points and caveats: Within an earlier analysis, most TCR beta V segments proved productive either about 90% or about 30% of the time. The study flagged about 150 TCR beta chains as cytomegalovirus-associated.

These donors counted as nominally healthy when sampled, but unrecorded immune exposures were likely. This sequence was found in a woman in her twenties or thirties in good health and CMV-seronegative. This rearrangement joins TRBV6-1 to TRBJ1-3, with 8 nucleotides matching TRBD1. Material for sequencing was PBMCs. The CDR3 spells CASTIGQGGGNTIYF. CDR3 bases: TGTGCCAGCACGATCGGACAGGGCGGCGGAAACACCATATATTTT.